The sequence of this TCR beta chain was determined in a study of T cell changes during pregnancy in multiple sclerosis. Assay: immunoSEQ multiplex PCR; the TCRdb copy retains only in-frame clones and omits some. The top ten clones hold 0.6% to 0.9% of a sample with about 60,000 clones, approximately 90% of them seen once. CDR1 LGHNA and CDR2 YSLEER come from the germline V gene. V was pared by 2 bases and J by 6 bases, with 4 bases of the junction left unmatched. The CDR3 covers 15 residues. The chain carries TRBV4-3 and TRBJ1-2; 12 bases align to TRBD1. The sequence derives from a female donor with multiple sclerosis, enrolled in a pregnancy study. The material was CD4+ T cells from peripheral blood mononuclear cells, obtained in the first trimester of pregnancy. The CDR3 region has the DNA TGCGCCAGCAGCCAACCGGGACAGGGGGCGCATGGCTACACCTTC. It encodes CASSQPGQGAHGYTF.